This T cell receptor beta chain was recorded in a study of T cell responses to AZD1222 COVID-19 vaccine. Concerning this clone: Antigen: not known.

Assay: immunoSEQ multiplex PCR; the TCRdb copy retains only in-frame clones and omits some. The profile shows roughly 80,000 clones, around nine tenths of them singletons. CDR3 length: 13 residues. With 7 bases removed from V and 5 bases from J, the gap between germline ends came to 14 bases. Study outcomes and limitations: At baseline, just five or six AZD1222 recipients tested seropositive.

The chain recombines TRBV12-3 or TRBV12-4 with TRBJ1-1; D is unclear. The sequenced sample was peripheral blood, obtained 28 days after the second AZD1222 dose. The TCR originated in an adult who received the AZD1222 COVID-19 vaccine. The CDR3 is CASTSRLGTEAFF. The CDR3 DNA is TGTGCCAGCACCTCGCGGTTAGGAACTGAAGCTTTCTTT.